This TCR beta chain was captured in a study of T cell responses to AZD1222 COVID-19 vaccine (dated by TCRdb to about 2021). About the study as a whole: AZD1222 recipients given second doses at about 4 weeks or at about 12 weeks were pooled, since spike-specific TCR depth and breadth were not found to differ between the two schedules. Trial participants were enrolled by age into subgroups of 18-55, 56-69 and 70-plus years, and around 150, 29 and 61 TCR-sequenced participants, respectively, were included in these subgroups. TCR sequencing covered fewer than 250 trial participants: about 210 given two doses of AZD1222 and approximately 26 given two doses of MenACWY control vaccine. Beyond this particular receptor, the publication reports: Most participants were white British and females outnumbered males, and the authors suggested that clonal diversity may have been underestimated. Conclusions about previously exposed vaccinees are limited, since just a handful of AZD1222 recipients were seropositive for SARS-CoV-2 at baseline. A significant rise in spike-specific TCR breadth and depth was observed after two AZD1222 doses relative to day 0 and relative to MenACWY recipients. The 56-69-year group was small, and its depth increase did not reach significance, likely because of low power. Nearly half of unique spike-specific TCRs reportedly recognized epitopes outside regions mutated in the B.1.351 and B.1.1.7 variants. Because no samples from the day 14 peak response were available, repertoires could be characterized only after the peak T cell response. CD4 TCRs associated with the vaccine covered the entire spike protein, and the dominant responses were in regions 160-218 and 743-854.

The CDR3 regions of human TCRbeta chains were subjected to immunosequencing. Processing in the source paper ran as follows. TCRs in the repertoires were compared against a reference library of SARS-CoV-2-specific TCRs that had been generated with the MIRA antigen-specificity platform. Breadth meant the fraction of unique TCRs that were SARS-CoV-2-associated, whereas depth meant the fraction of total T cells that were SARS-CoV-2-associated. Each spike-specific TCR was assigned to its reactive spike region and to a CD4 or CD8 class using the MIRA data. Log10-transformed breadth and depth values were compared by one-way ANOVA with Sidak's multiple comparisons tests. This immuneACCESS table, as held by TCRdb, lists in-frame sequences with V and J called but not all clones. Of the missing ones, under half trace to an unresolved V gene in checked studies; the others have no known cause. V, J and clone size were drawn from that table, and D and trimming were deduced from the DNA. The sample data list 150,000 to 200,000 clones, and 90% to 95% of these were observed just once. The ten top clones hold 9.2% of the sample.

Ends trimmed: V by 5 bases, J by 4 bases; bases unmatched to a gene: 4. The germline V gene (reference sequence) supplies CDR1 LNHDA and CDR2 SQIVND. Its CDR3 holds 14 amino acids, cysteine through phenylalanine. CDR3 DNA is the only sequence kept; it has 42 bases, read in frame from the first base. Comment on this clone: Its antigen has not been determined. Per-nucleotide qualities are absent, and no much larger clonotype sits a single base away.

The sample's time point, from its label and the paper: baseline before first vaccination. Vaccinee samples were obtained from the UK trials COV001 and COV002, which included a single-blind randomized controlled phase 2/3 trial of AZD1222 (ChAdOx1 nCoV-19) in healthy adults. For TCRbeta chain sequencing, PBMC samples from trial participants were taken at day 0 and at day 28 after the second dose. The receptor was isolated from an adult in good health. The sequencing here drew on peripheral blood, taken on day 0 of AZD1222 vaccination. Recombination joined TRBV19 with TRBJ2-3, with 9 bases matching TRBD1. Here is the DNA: TGTGCCAGTAGTCCGGGACAGGGTGCAGATACGCAGTATTTT. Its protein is CASSPGQGADTQYF.